Sequencing of this TCR beta chain was carried out in a study of T cell repertoires in cytomegalovirus infection. TCRdb re-analysed the reads in MiXCR, keeping a single row per CDR3 protein. Of 450,000 to 550,000 distinct CDR3 sequences listed, approximately 17% were seen once; the top ten hold more than 20%. This clonotype came up many times. The clonotype originates from a human donor in good health (CMV status not recorded). Some clones in this sample may be carry-over from other donors' samples. The source material was CD8+ T cells from PBMCs.

CDR3 sequence reads: CASSLEAGGRNEQFF. In DNA form, the CDR3 reads TGTGCCAGCAGCCTTGAAGCGGGAGGGAGGAATGAGCAGTTCTTC. The chain joins TRBV7-9 to TRBJ2-1; the match to TRBD2 covers 10 bases. The CDR3 consists of 15 residues. V shed 5 bases, J shed 7 bases, and the junction held 8 bases outside the gene matches. The germline V gene has CDR1 SEHNR and CDR2 FQNEAQ (reference sequence).